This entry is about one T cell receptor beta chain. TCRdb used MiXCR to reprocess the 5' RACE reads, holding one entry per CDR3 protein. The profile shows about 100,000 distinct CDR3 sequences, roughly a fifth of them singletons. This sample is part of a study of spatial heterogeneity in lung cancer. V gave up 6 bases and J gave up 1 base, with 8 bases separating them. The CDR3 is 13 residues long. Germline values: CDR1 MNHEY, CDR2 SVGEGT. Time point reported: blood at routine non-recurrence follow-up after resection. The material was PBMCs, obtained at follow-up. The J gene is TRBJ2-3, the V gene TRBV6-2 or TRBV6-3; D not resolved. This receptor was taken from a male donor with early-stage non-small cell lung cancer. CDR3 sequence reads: CASRLHGTDTQYF. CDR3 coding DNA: TGTGCCAGCAGGTTACACGGCACAGATACGCAGTATTTT.